The rows below give T cell receptor beta chains drawn from one sample of a study of T cells in localized non-small cell lung cancer. Repertoires were generated with immunoSEQ multiplex PCR, while TCRdb's copy carries only in-frame clones and drops some. The sample has 50,000 to 75,000 clones, around nine tenths seen once. The specimen comprised peripheral blood, sampled before any cancer treatment. Every receptor here comes from a man aged 35 to 70 with stage I squamous cell lung carcinoma. Each CDR3 is given with its conserved first and last residue. A D gene is named only where the DNA matches it firmly. Clone size appears in some rows only: once, few, many, or a class for an expanded clone.

DNA	CDR3	V	D	J	size
TGCGCCAGCAGCTTGGAAGGGACTAGCGGGAGACTGTACTTC	CASSLEGTSGRLYF	TRBV5-1	TRBD2	TRBJ2-5	-
TGTGCCAGCAATTGGAGTAGCGGGAGGGGAAACACCGGGGAGCTGTTTTTT	CASNWSSGRGNTGELFF	TRBV27	TRBD2	TRBJ2-2	-
TGTGCCAGCAGTGTTCCAATGAACGGCGGGGAGCTGTTTTTT	CASSVPMNGGELFF	TRBV6-1	-	TRBJ2-2	-
TGCGCCAGCAGCTTGGGGACCGGGACCGAAGCTTTCTTT	CASSLGTGTEAFF	TRBV5-1	-	TRBJ1-1	-
TGTGCCAGCAGCTCGGGACAGAACAATGAGCAGTTCTTC	CASSSGQNNEQFF	TRBV11-3	TRBD1	TRBJ2-1	-
TGTGCCAGCAGGCGAGCGGCAGGGGGCAACTATGGCTACACCTTC	CASRRAAGGNYGYTF	TRBV28	TRBD1	TRBJ1-2	-
TGTGCCAGTAGGTTGGACGGGAGAGGATACAATGAGCAGTTCTTC	CASRLDGRGYNEQFF	TRBV19	-	TRBJ2-1	-
TGCGCCAGCAGTCGAACAGGGGGGGAGGCTTTCTTT	CASSRTGGEAFF	TRBV4-1	TRBD1	TRBJ1-1	-
TGCGCCAGCAGCACCAGGGGGTACGACACTGAAGCTTTCTTT	CASSTRGYDTEAFF	TRBV5-1	TRBD1	TRBJ1-1	-
TGTGCCAGTAGTACCATGGGTTTGGGCACAGATACGCAGTATTTT	CASSTMGLGTDTQYF	TRBV19	-	TRBJ2-3	-
TGCGCCAGCAGCCAAGATCAGACCGGGACAGGGAGTACGAATTCACCCCTCCACTTT	CASSQDQTGTGSTNSPLHF	TRBV4-3	TRBD1	TRBJ1-6	-
TGTGCCAGCAGCTCCGGACAGGGAAGATCCAATGAGCAGTTCTTC	CASSSGQGRSNEQFF	TRBV7-9	TRBD1	TRBJ2-1	-
TGTGCCAGCAGTTTTTTAGGGACGGATGTCTACGAGCAGTACTTC	CASSFLGTDVYEQYF	TRBV27	-	TRBJ2-7	-
TGTGCCAGCGGAGGGAACGTGTACAATGAGCAGTTCTTC	CASGGNVYNEQFF	TRBV27	-	TRBJ2-1	-
TGTGCCAGCAGTGACGTTTCCCCTAGCACAGATACGCAGTATTTT	CASSDVSPSTDTQYF	TRBV2	-	TRBJ2-3	-
TGTGCCAGCAGTTTAGGGACCGGGACGGGGAATGAGCAGTTCTTC	CASSLGTGTGNEQFF	TRBV28	-	TRBJ2-1	-
TGCGCCAGCAGCCAAGATCCCGGGACTCCGTATCAGCCCCAGCATTTT	CASSQDPGTPYQPQHF	TRBV4-1	-	TRBJ1-5	-
TGCAGCGCCGCTGAGAGCACAGATACGCAGTATTTT	CSAAESTDTQYF	TRBV29-1	-	TRBJ2-3	-
TGCGCCAGCAGCGCCCGACTAGCGGAGCAAGAGACCCAGTACTTC	CASSARLAEQETQYF	TRBV5-1	TRBD2	TRBJ2-5	-
TGTGCCAGTAGTATAGAGGGGCCAGGGCTTGGGACTGAAGCTTTCTTT	CASSIEGPGLGTEAFF	TRBV19	-	TRBJ1-1	-
-	CASSIWQWNTGELFF	TRBV19	-	TRBJ2-2	-
TGTGCCAGCAGCGTACAGGGGTTTAGCAATCAGCCCCAGCATTTT	CASSVQGFSNQPQHF	TRBV5-8	TRBD1	TRBJ1-5	large